This is a list of T cell receptor beta chains from one sample in a study of CD8 T cells in ankylosing spondylitis. Each CDR3 protein gets one entry after TCRdb re-called the 5' RACE reads with MiXCR. This repertoire shows some 840,000 distinct CDR3 sequences, approximately 10% found once; its top ten account for more than 0.5%. Sequenced sample: blood, either unsorted or a sorted T cell fraction (not recorded which). The receptors come from a male donor with ankylosing spondylitis. Each CDR3 is given with its conserved first and last residue. A D gene is named only where the DNA matches it firmly. Where a row states a size, it is once, few, many or the class of an expanded clone; other rows omit it.

>few|TRBJ1-6|TRBV28|-
TGTGCCAGCAGTTTATGGGGGTTCGATAATTCACCCCTCCACTTT
CASSLWGFDNSPLHF
>few|TRBJ1-3|TRBV6-1|-
TGTGCCAGCAGTAAAGATCACTCTGGAAACACCATATATTTT
CASSKDHSGNTIYF
>many|TRBJ2-2|TRBV15|-
TGTGCCACCAGGGCTAAACTGAACACCGGGGAGCTGTTTTTT
CATRAKLNTGELFF
>few|TRBJ2-1|TRBV5-1|TRBD2
TGCGCCAGCAGCTTGTCTGGGACTAGTACCTACAATGAGCAGTTCTTC
CASSLSGTSTYNEQFF
>-|TRBJ1-4|TRBV5-1|-
TGCGCCAGCAGCTTGGAAGGGGGAACTAATGAAAAACTGTTTTTT
CASSLEGGTNEKLFF
>-|TRBJ2-3|TRBV4-1|TRBD2
TGCGCCAGCAGCCAAGGACTAGCGGGGGTACCCTCTAGCACAGATACGCAGTATTTT
CASSQGLAGVPSSTDTQYF
>-|TRBJ2-1|TRBV24-1|TRBD2
TGTGCCACCAGTGATCCCGGGACTAGCGGGAGCAATGAGCAGTTCTTC
CATSDPGTSGSNEQFF
>many|TRBJ2-7|TRBV7-2|-
TGTGCCAGCAGAATGGGGGAAGGTTGGTACGAGCAGTACTTC
CASRMGEGWYEQYF
>-|TRBJ2-5|TRBV20-1|-
TGCAGTGCTACCACCCCAGTGTTCCAAGAGACCCAGTACTTC
CSATTPVFQETQYF
>-|TRBJ2-2|TRBV14|TRBD2
TGTGCCAGCAGCCGTATCCGCGGGGGGGACTACACGAACACCGGGGAGCTGTTTTTT
CASSRIRGGDYTNTGELFF
>-|TRBJ1-2|TRBV4-2|TRBD1
TGTGCCAGCAGCCAAGTAGAACAGGGGATCTATGGCTACACCTTC
CASSQVEQGIYGYTF
>-|TRBJ1-4|TRBV25-1|TRBD1
TGTGCCAGCAGTGTGTGGGACAGGGATGAAAAACTGTTTTTT
CASSVWDRDEKLFF